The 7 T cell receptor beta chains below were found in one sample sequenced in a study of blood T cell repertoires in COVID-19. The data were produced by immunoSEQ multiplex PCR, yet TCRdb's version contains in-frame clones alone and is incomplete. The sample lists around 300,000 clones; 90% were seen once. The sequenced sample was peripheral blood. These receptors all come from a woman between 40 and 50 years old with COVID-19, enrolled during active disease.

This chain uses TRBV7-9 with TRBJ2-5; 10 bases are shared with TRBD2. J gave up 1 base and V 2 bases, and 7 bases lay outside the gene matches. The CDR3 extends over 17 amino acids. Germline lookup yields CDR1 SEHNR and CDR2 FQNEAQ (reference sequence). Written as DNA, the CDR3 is TGTGCCAGCAGCTTATTAACTAGCGGGATGCCCCAAGAGACCCAGTACTTC. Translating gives CASSLLTSGMPQETQYF.

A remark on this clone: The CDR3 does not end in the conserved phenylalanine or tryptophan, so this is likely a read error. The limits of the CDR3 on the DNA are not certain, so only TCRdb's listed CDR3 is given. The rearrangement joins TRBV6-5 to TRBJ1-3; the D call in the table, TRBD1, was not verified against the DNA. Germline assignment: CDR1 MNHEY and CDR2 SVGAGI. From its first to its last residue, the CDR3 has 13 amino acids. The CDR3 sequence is CASSYQPGQGLSI.

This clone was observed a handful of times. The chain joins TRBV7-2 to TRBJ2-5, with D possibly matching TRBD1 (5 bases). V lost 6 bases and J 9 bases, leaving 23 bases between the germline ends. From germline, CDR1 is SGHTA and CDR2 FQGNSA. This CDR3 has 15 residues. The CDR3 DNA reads TGTGCCAGCAGGGGCAGAGCAGGGTCACTCCCGGCCCAGTACTTC. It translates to CASRGRAGSLPAQYF.

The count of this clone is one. DNA for the CDR3: TGTGCCAGCAGCTTAGAGGGGCGAGGTACGCAGTATTTT. It specifies CASSLEGRGTQYF. The V call is TRBV7-9, the J call TRBJ2-3, with D possibly being TRBD1 (5 bases). Trimming removed 1 base at V and 8 bases at J, with 10 bases between. The CDR3 length is 13 residues. Germline assignment: CDR1 SEHNR and CDR2 FQNEAQ (reference sequence). Supplemented by reference TRBV7-9 and TRBJ2-3, the full variable domain reads DTGVSQNPRHKITKRGQNVTFRCDPISEHNRLYWYRQTLGQGPEFLTYFQNEAQLEKSRLLSDRFSAERPKGSFSTLEIQRTEQGDSAMYLCASSLEGRGTQYFGPGTRLTVL.

The CDR3 loop reads CASSLEGRGPNTEAFF. The CDR3, as DNA: TGTGCCAGCAGCTTGGAGGGCAGGGGGCCTAACACTGAAGCTTTCTTT. The chain recombines TRBV5-4 with TRBJ1-1, with 8 bases identical to TRBD1. The CDR3 length is 16 residues. Germline CDR1 reads SGHNT; CDR2 reads YYREEE (reference sequence). Losses at the gene ends were 0 bases for V and 2 bases for J; bases not matched to a gene: 6.

The CDR3 loop reads CASSWSGAGANEQFF. CDR3 coding DNA: TGTGCCAGCAGTTGGTCAGGGGCCGGGGCCAATGAGCAGTTCTTC. The V call is TRBV28, the J call TRBJ2-1, with a weak D call TRBD1 (6 bases). The CDR3 sequence is 15 residues long. In germline, CDR1 is MDHEN, CDR2 SYDVKM. V lost 4 bases and J lost 6, with 16 bases in between.

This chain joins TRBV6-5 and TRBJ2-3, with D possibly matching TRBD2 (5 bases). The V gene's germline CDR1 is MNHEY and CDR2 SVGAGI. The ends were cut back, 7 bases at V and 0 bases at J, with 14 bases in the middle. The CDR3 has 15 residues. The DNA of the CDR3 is TGTGCCAGCATTGGACTCCGCTTCAGCACAGATACGCAGTATTTT. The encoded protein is CASIGLRFSTDTQYF.